A selection of T cell receptor beta chains follows, all from one sample in a study of blood T cell repertoires in COVID-19. The method was immunoSEQ multiplex PCR; TCRdb's version includes in-frame clones alone and lacks a portion of them. Found here are 160,000 or so clones, approximately 95% of them singletons; the top ten hold 2%. Sequenced: peripheral blood. The receptors stem from a woman aged 55 to 70 with COVID-19, enrolled during active disease. Both conserved end residues are part of each CDR3. The D gene is left open where the match is weak. Where a row states a size, it is once, few, many or the class of an expanded clone; other rows omit it.

TRBV9,NA,TRBJ1-5,NA,CASSVEAGSNQPQHF,TGTGCCAGCAGCGTAGAGGCAGGAAGCAATCAGCCCCAGCATTTT
TRBV27,NA,TRBJ1-6,NA,CASSLLAAINSPLHF,TGTGCCAGCAGTTTATTGGCGGCCATTAATTCACCCCTCCACTTT
TRBV27,TRBD1,TRBJ2-1,NA,CASADGQGAWNEQFF,TGTGCCAGCGCCGATGGACAGGGGGCTTGGAATGAGCAGTTCTTC
TRBV6-6,TRBD1,TRBJ2-5,NA,CASSPRTGGLSQETQYF,TGTGCCAGCAGTCCACGGACAGGCGGATTGTCCCAAGAGACCCAGTACTTC
TRBV7-9,TRBD2,TRBJ2-7,NA,CASSLGALAGREQYF,TGTGCCAGCAGCTTAGGGGCACTAGCGGGGAGGGAGCAGTACTTC
TRBV19,NA,TRBJ2-7,NA,CASSTSMAPYEQYF,TGTGCCAGTAGTACGTCCATGGCTCCCTACGAGCAGTACTTC
TRBV4-3,NA,TRBJ1-2,NA,CASSQDGLGDYGYTF,TGCGCCAGCAGCCAAGATGGCCTCGGGGACTATGGCTACACCTTC
TRBV5-1,TRBD1,TRBJ1-2,NA,CASSSGQGSFHGYTF,TGCGCCAGCAGCTCCGGACAGGGGTCGTTCCATGGCTACACCTTC
TRBV2,TRBD1,TRBJ1-2,NA,CASIRQGAYGYTF,TGTGCCAGCATACGACAGGGGGCGTATGGCTACACCTTC
TRBV6-4,NA,TRBJ1-4,NA,CASSDPGGKLFF,TGTGCCAGCAGTGACCCCGGCGGGAAACTGTTTTTT
TRBV2,NA,TRBJ1-5,NA,CASRGEEHQPQHF,TGTGCCAGCAGGGGGGAGGAACATCAGCCCCAGCATTTT
TRBV5-1,NA,TRBJ2-7,NA,CASSFAGVAPYEQYF,TGCGCCAGCAGCTTCGCAGGGGTAGCCCCCTACGAGCAGTACTTC
TRBV19,NA,TRBJ1-6,NA,CASSTTPNSPLHF,TGTGCCAGTAGTACGACTCCGAATTCACCCCTCCACTTT
TRBV25-1,TRBD1,TRBJ1-3,NA,CASSDGQGFDF,TGTGCCAGCAGTGATGGACAGGGCTTCGATTTT
TRBV3-1/TRBV3-2,NA,TRBJ1-2,once,CASAMEGSAGRSYTF,TGTGCCAGCGCCATGGAGGGATCCGCAGGGAGGAGTTACACCTTC
TRBV2,NA,TRBJ2-1,NA,CASLQGRWNNEQFF,TGTGCCAGCCTACAGGGTAGGTGGAACAATGAGCAGTTCTTC